A selection of T cell receptor beta chains follows, all from one sample in a study of blood T cell repertoires in COVID-19. Sequencing was performed with immunoSEQ multiplex PCR; in TCRdb, only in-frame clones are kept and a portion is missing. The sample includes over 150,000 clones, roughly nine tenths seen only once; the top ten take 1.5% to 2%. The sequencing input was peripheral blood. Every receptor here comes from a man younger than 35 who had recovered from COVID-19. Both conserved end residues are part of each CDR3. The order of the fields is V gene, J gene, D gene, clone size, CDR3 protein, CDR3 DNA. The D gene is left open where the match is weak. Clone size is stated in some rows and not others, as once, few, many or a class when expanded.

>TRBV6-5|TRBJ2-7|.|.
CASVGPYEQYF
TGTGCCAGCGTGGGGCCCTACGAGCAGTACTTC
>TRBV9|TRBJ1-6|.|.
CASSEEEGKGSPLHF
TGTGCCAGCAGCGAGGAGGAGGGCAAAGGATCACCCCTCCACTTT
>TRBV6-1|TRBJ1-5|.|.
CASSEWEVLAQHF
TGTGCCAGCAGTGAATGGGAGGTCTTAGCCCAGCATTTT
>TRBV20-1|TRBJ1-5|.|.
CSASVQINQPQHF
TGCAGTGCTAGTGTTCAGATCAATCAGCCCCAGCATTTT
>TRBV5-1|TRBJ1-2|.|.
CASGLGGLDGYTF
TGCGCCAGCGGCTTGGGCGGACTGGATGGCTACACCTTC
>TRBV5-1|TRBJ1-1|.|once
CASSLITGQKTEAFF
TGCGCCAGCAGCTTGATCACAGGGCAAAAGACTGAAGCTTTCTTT
>TRBV9|TRBJ2-6|TRBD1|.
CASSARQGSGANVLTF
TGTGCCAGCAGCGCCCGACAGGGGTCCGGGGCCAACGTCCTGACTTTC
>TRBV5-4|TRBJ2-3|TRBD1|.
CASSSQGEDTQYF
TGTGCCAGCAGCTCCCAGGGGGAGGATACGCAGTATTTT
>TRBV5-1|TRBJ2-3|.|.
CASSSDSGTDTQYF
TGCGCCAGCAGTTCTGACAGCGGCACAGATACGCAGTATTTT
>TRBV9|TRBJ1-2|.|once
CASSEVGTTPGGYTF
TGTGCCAGCAGCGAGGTCGGGACAACACCTGGTGGCTACACCTTC
>TRBV5-6|TRBJ2-1|TRBD2|few
CASSRSGSYNEQFF
TGTGCCAGCAGCCGAAGCGGGAGCTACAATGAGCAGTTCTTC
>TRBV11-2|TRBJ2-5|TRBD2|.
CASSRRTSGPQETQYF
TGTGCCAGCAGCCGCCGGACTAGCGGGCCCCAAGAGACCCAGTACTTC
>TRBV28|TRBJ1-2|TRBD1|.
CASSLNPTGADGGYTF
TGTGCCAGCAGTTTAAATCCTACAGGGGCGGACGGCGGCTACACCTTC
>TRBV29-1|TRBJ2-5|.|.
CSVAPGQQGSEFLQETQYF
TGCAGCGTTGCCCCGGGACAACAGGGATCAGAGTTCCTCCAAGAGACCCAGTACTTC
>TRBV4-1|TRBJ2-7|TRBD1|.
CASSLTGVAYEQYF
TGCGCCAGCAGCCTAACAGGGGTGGCCTACGAGCAGTACTTC
>TRBV30|TRBJ1-2|.|.
CAWSADGYTF
TGTGCCTGGAGTGCCGATGGCTACACCTTC
>TRBV27|TRBJ2-3|.|.
CASSLRGAPKQYF
TGTGCCAGCAGTCTCCGCGGCGCCCCCAAGCAGTATTTT
>TRBV7-8|TRBJ1-2|.|.
CASSFGHSNNYGYTF
TGTGCCAGCAGCTTCGGACATTCTAATAACTATGGCTACACCTTC
>TRBV11-2|TRBJ2-3|.|.
CASSLSGGRSTDTQYF
TGTGCCAGCAGCCTCAGCGGAGGGAGGAGCACAGATACGCAGTATTTT
>TRBV9|TRBJ2-7|TRBD2|.
CASSVGGSGSYEQYF
TGTGCCAGCAGCGTAGGGGGTAGCGGGAGCTACGAGCAGTACTTC
>TRBV7-9|TRBJ1-1|TRBD1|.
CASSRDSWGQDTEAFF
TGTGCCAGCAGCCGAGATAGCTGGGGACAGGACACTGAAGCTTTCTTT
>TRBV19|TRBJ2-1|.|once
CASSFTGFNEQFF
TGTGCCAGTAGTTTCACAGGGTTCAATGAGCAGTTCTTC
>TRBV6-2/TRBV6-3|TRBJ2-3|TRBD2|.
CASSRNSGMSTDTQYF
TGTGCCAGCAGTAGAAATAGCGGGATGAGCACAGATACGCAGTATTTT
>TRBV7-3|TRBJ2-5|.|.
CASSLLALETQYF
TGTGCCAGCAGCTTATTAGCGTTGGAGACCCAGTACTTC
>TRBV7-9|TRBJ2-3|TRBD2|.
CASSSQAGRTDTQYF
TGTGCCAGCAGCTCCCAAGCGGGACGCACAGATACGCAGTATTTT
>TRBV6-6|TRBJ1-4|TRBD1|.
CASSRQGEKLFF
TGTGCCAGCAGCCGACAGGGTGAAAAACTGTTTTTT
>TRBV7-2|TRBJ2-7|.|.
CASSFEERVGEQYF
TGTGCCAGCAGCTTCGAAGAGCGGGTCGGCGAGCAGTACTTC
>TRBV7-9|TRBJ1-2|.|once
CASTLQGGYTF
TGTGCCAGCACCTTACAGGGCGGCTACACCTTC
>TRBV4-3|TRBJ2-3|.|.
CASSQDRVGADTQYF
TGCGCCAGCAGCCAAGACAGGGTAGGGGCAGATACGCAGTATTTT
>TRBV6-2/TRBV6-3|TRBJ2-2|.|.
CASSQSRNTGELFF
TGTGCCAGCAGCCAATCGCGGAACACCGGGGAGCTGTTTTTT
>TRBV14|TRBJ1-2|.|.
CASSQDGGTNYGYTF
TGTGCCAGCAGCCAAGATGGCGGGACGAACTATGGCTACACCTTC
>TRBV4-3|TRBJ1-1|.|.
CASSPLLTMNTEAFF
TGCGCCAGCAGCCCCCTCCTAACGATGAACACTGAAGCTTTCTTT
>TRBV5-6|TRBJ1-1|.|once
CASSLDPGMNTEAFF
TGTGCCAGCAGCTTGGACCCGGGGATGAACACTGAAGCTTTCTTT
>TRBV5-1|TRBJ2-3|TRBD1|.
CASSFYRGQGEDTQYF
TGCGCCAGCAGCTTCTACAGGGGGCAAGGAGAGGATACGCAGTATTTT
>TRBV7-9|TRBJ2-3|TRBD1|.
CASSPGQGGDTQYF
TGTGCCAGCAGCCCAGGACAGGGGGGGGATACGCAGTATTTT
>TRBV27|TRBJ1-2|.|.
CASSFPQGLGYTF
TGTGCCAGCAGTTTCCCACAGGGTCTTGGCTACACCTTC
>TRBV7-2|TRBJ1-1|.|.
CASSYPGAEAFF
TGTGCCAGCAGCTACCCCGGGGCTGAAGCTTTCTTT
>TRBV18|TRBJ2-3|TRBD2|.
CASSPPAGLGGRAADTQYF
TGTGCCAGCTCACCACCCGCCGGGTTGGGCGGGAGGGCCGCGGATACGCAGTATTTT
>TRBV6-1|TRBJ1-1|.|once
CASSEQRFTEAFF
TGTGCCAGCAGTGAACAGCGATTCACTGAAGCTTTCTTT
>TRBV6-5|TRBJ1-2|TRBD1|.
CASSYTGTVNSYGYTF
TGTGCCAGCAGTTACACCGGGACAGTAAACAGCTATGGCTACACCTTC
>TRBV18|TRBJ1-1|.|.
CASSPAGVNTEAFF
TGTGCCAGCTCACCAGCGGGTGTGAACACTGAAGCTTTCTTT
>TRBV7-6|TRBJ2-7|TRBD1|.
CASSLVTGSSYEQYF
TGTGCCAGCAGCTTAGTGACAGGGAGCTCCTACGAGCAGTACTTC
>TRBV30|TRBJ2-2|.|.
CAWSVQGTGELFF
TGTGCCTGGAGTGTACAGGGTACCGGGGAGCTGTTTTTT
>TRBV15|TRBJ2-6|.|.
CATSRTRGRGLGANVLTF
TGTGCCACCAGCAGAACTAGAGGGCGGGGGCTTGGGGCCAACGTCCTGACTTTC
>TRBV2|TRBJ1-1|.|.
CASRLESGNTEAFF
TGTGCCAGCAGACTAGAGAGTGGGAACACTGAAGCTTTCTTT
>TRBV6-5|TRBJ1-1|.|.
CASSYGAGRTEAFF
TGTGCCAGCAGTTACGGGGCGGGGAGAACTGAAGCTTTCTTT
>TRBV24-1|TRBJ2-5|TRBD1|.
CATSDLGTAQETQYF
TGTGCCACCAGTGATTTGGGGACAGCACAAGAGACCCAGTACTTC
>TRBV27|TRBJ1-5|.|.
CASSRSPGYSNQPQHF
TGTGCCAGCAGTCGGAGCCCGGGTTATAGCAATCAGCCCCAGCATTTT
>TRBV6-5|TRBJ1-6|.|.
CASKAGVGSPLHF
TGTGCCAGCAAGGCAGGGGTAGGATCACCCCTCCACTTT